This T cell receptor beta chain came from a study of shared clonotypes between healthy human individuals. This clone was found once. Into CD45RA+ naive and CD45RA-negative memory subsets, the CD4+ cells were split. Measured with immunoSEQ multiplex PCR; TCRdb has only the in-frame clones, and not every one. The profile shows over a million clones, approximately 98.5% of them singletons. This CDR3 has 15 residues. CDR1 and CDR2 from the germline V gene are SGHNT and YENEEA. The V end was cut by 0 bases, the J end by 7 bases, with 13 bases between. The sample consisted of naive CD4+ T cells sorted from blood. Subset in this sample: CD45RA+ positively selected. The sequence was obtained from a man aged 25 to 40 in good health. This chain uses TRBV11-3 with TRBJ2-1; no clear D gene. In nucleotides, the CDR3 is TGTGCCAGCAGCTTAGATATTGGTAACGGGAATGAGCAGTTCTTC. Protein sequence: CASSLDIGNGNEQFF.